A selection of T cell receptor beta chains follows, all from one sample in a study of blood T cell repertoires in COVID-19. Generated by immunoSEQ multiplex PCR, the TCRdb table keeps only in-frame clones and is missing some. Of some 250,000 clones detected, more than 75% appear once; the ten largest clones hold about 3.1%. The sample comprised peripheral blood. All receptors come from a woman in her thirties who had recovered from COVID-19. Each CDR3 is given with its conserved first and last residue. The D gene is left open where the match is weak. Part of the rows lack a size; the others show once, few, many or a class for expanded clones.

CDR3nt: TGTGCCAGCAGCCCGGGACAGGGTGTGTATGGCTACACCTTC
CDR3aa: CASSPGQGVYGYTF
j_gene: TRBJ1-2
d_gene: TRBD1
abundance: once
v_gene: TRBV5-6

CDR3nt: TGCGCCAGCAGCGAAGGGGCGGGGGCTAGCTCCTACGAGCAGTACTTC
CDR3aa: CASSEGAGASSYEQYF
j_gene: TRBJ2-7
d_gene: .
abundance: .
v_gene: TRBV4-1

CDR3nt: TGTGCCAGCAGCCAAGATATCGCGAGAGGCGGGGGGTACAATGAGCAGTTCTTC
CDR3aa: CASSQDIARGGGYNEQFF
j_gene: TRBJ2-1
d_gene: TRBD2
abundance: .
v_gene: TRBV4-2

CDR3nt: TGTGCCAGCAGCCCCAGGACAGGGGGCGAAGAGACCCAGTACTTC
CDR3aa: CASSPRTGGEETQYF
j_gene: TRBJ2-5
d_gene: TRBD1
abundance: .
v_gene: TRBV7-9

CDR3nt: TGTGCCAGCAGCCAAGGGGGGGAGGATGAGCAGTTCTTC
CDR3aa: CASSQGGEDEQFF
j_gene: TRBJ2-1
d_gene: .
abundance: .
v_gene: TRBV9

CDR3nt: TGCGCCAGCAGTGAGTCGGTAGAGGGGGCAGATACGCAGTATTTT
CDR3aa: CASSESVEGADTQYF
j_gene: TRBJ2-3
d_gene: .
abundance: .
v_gene: TRBV10-1

CDR3nt: TGTGCCAGCAGCCAAGATTCGGTGAGAAACTCTGGAAACACCATATATTTT
CDR3aa: CASSQDSVRNSGNTIYF
j_gene: TRBJ1-3
d_gene: .
abundance: .
v_gene: TRBV4-2

CDR3nt: TGTGCCAGCAGCTTCGGGACTAGCGTCCAAGAGACCCAGTACTTC
CDR3aa: CASSFGTSVQETQYF
j_gene: TRBJ2-5
d_gene: TRBD2
abundance: .
v_gene: TRBV7-2

CDR3nt: TGTGCCAGCCGAGGGACAGGGAACACCGGGGAGCTGTTTTTT
CDR3aa: CASRGTGNTGELFF
j_gene: TRBJ2-2
d_gene: TRBD1
abundance: .
v_gene: TRBV27

CDR3nt: TGTGCCAGCAGTTACGCTATTGCGTCGGGGCCCCAGCATTTT
CDR3aa: CASSYAIASGPQHF
j_gene: TRBJ1-5
d_gene: .
abundance: .
v_gene: TRBV6-2/TRBV6-3

CDR3nt: TGTGCCAGCGGAGGCCGGGGCTATGGCTACACCTTC
CDR3aa: CASGGRGYGYTF
j_gene: TRBJ1-2
d_gene: .
abundance: .
v_gene: TRBV6-5

CDR3nt: TGCAGCGTTGAACCTCGCAGAGATACGCAGTATTTT
CDR3aa: CSVEPRRDTQYF
j_gene: TRBJ2-3
d_gene: .
abundance: .
v_gene: TRBV29-1

CDR3nt: TGCAGTGCAGCGGGAGCCTACGAGCAGTACTTC
CDR3aa: CSAAGAYEQYF
j_gene: TRBJ2-7
d_gene: TRBD2
abundance: .
v_gene: TRBV20-1

CDR3nt: TGTGCCAGCAGTATCCTGGCGGGGGGTTACAATGAGCAGTTCTTC
CDR3aa: CASSILAGGYNEQFF
j_gene: TRBJ2-1
d_gene: TRBD2
abundance: .
v_gene: TRBV27

CDR3nt: TGTGCCAGCAGTTACTCTAGCGGTCTCTCCTACGAGCAGTACTTC
CDR3aa: CASSYSSGLSYEQYF
j_gene: TRBJ2-7
d_gene: .
abundance: .
v_gene: TRBV6-5

CDR3nt: TGCAGTGCTAGAGGGCCAGATACGCAGTATTTT
CDR3aa: CSARGPDTQYF
j_gene: TRBJ2-3
d_gene: .
abundance: .
v_gene: TRBV20-1

CDR3nt: TGCAGCGTTGAAGACCGAAGTTCGAGCGGCTACACCTTC
CDR3aa: CSVEDRSSSGYTF
j_gene: TRBJ1-2
d_gene: .
abundance: .
v_gene: TRBV29-1

CDR3nt: TGTGCCAGCTCACCACAGTGGACAAAGAATGAAAAACTGTTTTTT
CDR3aa: CASSPQWTKNEKLFF
j_gene: TRBJ1-4
d_gene: .
abundance: .
v_gene: TRBV18

CDR3nt: TGTGCCAGCAGCTTATTGGGGGGGATGAATGAGCAGTTCTTC
CDR3aa: CASSLLGGMNEQFF
j_gene: TRBJ2-1
d_gene: TRBD2
abundance: .
v_gene: TRBV6-5

CDR3nt: TGTGCCAGCCGAGTGGGGCTAGCGGGGGACACAGATACGCAGTATTTT
CDR3aa: CASRVGLAGDTDTQYF
j_gene: TRBJ2-3
d_gene: TRBD2
abundance: .
v_gene: TRBV9

CDR3nt: TGCGCCAGCAGCTTGCGGAGGCGTGGGGAGACCCAGTACTTC
CDR3aa: CASSLRRRGETQYF
j_gene: TRBJ2-5
d_gene: .
abundance: .
v_gene: TRBV4-3

CDR3nt: TGTGCCCTGGACAGGGGGTCCTCCTACGAGCAGTACTTC
CDR3aa: CALDRGSSYEQYF
j_gene: TRBJ2-7
d_gene: TRBD1
abundance: .
v_gene: TRBV30

CDR3nt: TGTGCTAGTGGTTTGGGAACTAGCGGGGGGTATCAGGATACGCAGTATTTT
CDR3aa: CASGLGTSGGYQDTQYF
j_gene: TRBJ2-3
d_gene: TRBD2
abundance: .
v_gene: TRBV12-5

CDR3nt: TGTGCCAGCAGTGAGTGGGCAAGGGGGACTGAAGCTTTCTTT
CDR3aa: CASSEWARGTEAFF
j_gene: TRBJ1-1
d_gene: .
abundance: .
v_gene: TRBV2

CDR3nt: TGTGCCAGCAGCGTAGCGGGGGTCACCGATACGCAGTATTTT
CDR3aa: CASSVAGVTDTQYF
j_gene: TRBJ2-3
d_gene: .
abundance: .
v_gene: TRBV9

CDR3nt: TGCAGTGCTAGTCCACAGGTGCTGTTTTTT
CDR3aa: CSASPQVLFF
j_gene: TRBJ2-2
d_gene: .
abundance: once
v_gene: TRBV20-1

CDR3nt: TGTGCCAGCAGATACACAGGGGGCACTGAAGCTTTCTTT
CDR3aa: CASRYTGGTEAFF
j_gene: TRBJ1-1
d_gene: TRBD1
abundance: .
v_gene: TRBV3-1/TRBV3-2

CDR3nt: TGTGCCAGCAGCGTTGGCGGGGGGCCCACAGATACGCAGTATTTT
CDR3aa: CASSVGGGPTDTQYF
j_gene: TRBJ2-3
d_gene: TRBD2
abundance: .
v_gene: TRBV9

CDR3nt: TGTGCCAGCAGTCCAGGACTAGCGGGGGGATCTTACGAGCAGTACTTC
CDR3aa: CASSPGLAGGSYEQYF
j_gene: TRBJ2-7
d_gene: TRBD2
abundance: .
v_gene: TRBV2

CDR3nt: TGTGCCAGCAGTGAATCTGGGGGCAAGAACACCGGGGAGCTGTTTTTT
CDR3aa: CASSESGGKNTGELFF
j_gene: TRBJ2-2
d_gene: .
abundance: .
v_gene: TRBV2

CDR3nt: TGTGCCAGCAGCCCCAAGCGGGGGGGCGGCACAGATACGCAGTATTTT
CDR3aa: CASSPKRGGGTDTQYF
j_gene: TRBJ2-3
d_gene: TRBD2
abundance: .
v_gene: TRBV14

CDR3nt: TGTGCCAGCAGCCCCAGACAGTCCTCTGAACCCTCCTATGGCTACACCTTC
CDR3aa: CASSPRQSSEPSYGYTF
j_gene: TRBJ1-2
d_gene: .
abundance: .
v_gene: TRBV7-9

CDR3nt: TGTGCCAGCAGCTCTTGGGGGGGTAATGAGCAGTTCTTC
CDR3aa: CASSSWGGNEQFF
j_gene: TRBJ2-1
d_gene: TRBD2
abundance: .
v_gene: TRBV9

CDR3nt: TGTGCCAGCAGTTCCGGGACAGGGGCCGATCAGCCCCAGCATTTT
CDR3aa: CASSSGTGADQPQHF
j_gene: TRBJ1-5
d_gene: TRBD1
abundance: .
v_gene: TRBV27

CDR3nt: TGTGCCAGGACAGGGTACAATGAGCAGTTCTTC
CDR3aa: CARTGYNEQFF
j_gene: TRBJ2-1
d_gene: TRBD1
abundance: .
v_gene: TRBV27

CDR3nt: TGTGCCTGGAGTCCCCGGTGGACAGGATCCTACGAGCAGTACTTC
CDR3aa: CAWSPRWTGSYEQYF
j_gene: TRBJ2-7
d_gene: TRBD1
abundance: .
v_gene: TRBV30

CDR3nt: TGTGCCAGCAGAGGACAGTTCTCCTACAATGAGCAGTTCTTC
CDR3aa: CASRGQFSYNEQFF
j_gene: TRBJ2-1
d_gene: .
abundance: once
v_gene: TRBV6-5

CDR3nt: TGTGCCAGCAGCCTAGAAACAGGGCCCCAAGGTTCACCCCTCCACTTT
CDR3aa: CASSLETGPQGSPLHF
j_gene: TRBJ1-6
d_gene: .
abundance: few
v_gene: TRBV5-4

CDR3nt: TGTGCCAGCAGTTTATTGGGGCCCTACGAGCAGTACTTC
CDR3aa: CASSLLGPYEQYF
j_gene: TRBJ2-7
d_gene: .
abundance: once
v_gene: TRBV27

CDR3nt: TGTGCCAGCAGTCCAGGGGACAGGGGGCAGACAGATACGCAGTATTTT
CDR3aa: CASSPGDRGQTDTQYF
j_gene: TRBJ2-3
d_gene: TRBD1
abundance: .
v_gene: TRBV11-3

CDR3nt: TGTGCCAGCAGCTTATGGGGGCAAACTGAAGCTTTCTTT
CDR3aa: CASSLWGQTEAFF
j_gene: TRBJ1-1
d_gene: .
abundance: .
v_gene: TRBV7-2

CDR3nt: TGCGCCAGCAGCCTAACAGGGGCAGGCAATGAGCAGTTCTTC
CDR3aa: CASSLTGAGNEQFF
j_gene: TRBJ2-1
d_gene: TRBD1
abundance: once
v_gene: TRBV5-1

CDR3nt: TGCGCCAGCAGCTTGGTGGTTATGGGGGCCTCGGCACCCGGGGAGCTGTTTTTT
CDR3aa: CASSLVVMGASAPGELFF
j_gene: TRBJ2-2
d_gene: .
abundance: .
v_gene: TRBV5-1

CDR3nt: TGTGCCAGCAGCCGTCTAGGGGGTGATTATGAAAAACTGTTTTTT
CDR3aa: CASSRLGGDYEKLFF
j_gene: TRBJ1-4
d_gene: .
abundance: .
v_gene: TRBV6-5

CDR3nt: TGTGCCAGCAGCGCCGGGGGGGTTTCGAAGAGCAATCAGCCCCAGCATTTT
CDR3aa: CASSAGGVSKSNQPQHF
j_gene: TRBJ1-5
d_gene: .
abundance: once
v_gene: TRBV6-2/TRBV6-3

CDR3nt: TGCAGCGCTGGGACAGGGGGCTACGAGCAGTACTTC
CDR3aa: CSAGTGGYEQYF
j_gene: TRBJ2-7
d_gene: TRBD1
abundance: .
v_gene: TRBV29-1

CDR3nt: TGTGCCAGCGGGGGACAGGGCACATACGAGCAGTACTTC
CDR3aa: CASGGQGTYEQYF
j_gene: TRBJ2-7
d_gene: TRBD1
abundance: .
v_gene: TRBV11-1

CDR3nt: TGTGCCATCAGTGAGGCGTACGAGCAGTACTTC
CDR3aa: CAISEAYEQYF
j_gene: TRBJ2-7
d_gene: .
abundance: .
v_gene: TRBV10-3

CDR3nt: TGTGCCAGCAGCTTCAGGACAGGGTCGAACACCGGGGAGCTGTTTTTT
CDR3aa: CASSFRTGSNTGELFF
j_gene: TRBJ2-2
d_gene: TRBD1
abundance: .
v_gene: TRBV7-9

CDR3nt: TGTGCCAGCAGCGTAGCTCTCAACCCTAAAGAGCAGTACTTC
CDR3aa: CASSVALNPKEQYF
j_gene: TRBJ2-7
d_gene: .
abundance: .
v_gene: TRBV9

CDR3nt: TGTGCCAGCAGCTTAGGAGACTATCAGTTCTTC
CDR3aa: CASSLGDYQFF
j_gene: TRBJ2-1
d_gene: .
abundance: .
v_gene: TRBV7-9

CDR3nt: TGTGCCAGCAGCTTTAGAGCAGGGGAGCGGCAGCCCCAGCATTTT
CDR3aa: CASSFRAGERQPQHF
j_gene: TRBJ1-5
d_gene: .
abundance: .
v_gene: TRBV5-6

CDR3nt: TGTGCCAGCACCCAAACGGCGGGACAGGACTCCTACGAGCAGTACTTC
CDR3aa: CASTQTAGQDSYEQYF
j_gene: TRBJ2-7
d_gene: TRBD1
abundance: .
v_gene: TRBV27

CDR3nt: TGTGCCAGCAGTTACCGGTCGGGATATGGCTACACCTTC
CDR3aa: CASSYRSGYGYTF
j_gene: TRBJ1-2
d_gene: .
abundance: .
v_gene: TRBV6-5

CDR3nt: TGCGCCAGCAGCTTGTCAGGCCAAGACCGCCTTCTCACAGATACGCAGTATTTT
CDR3aa: CASSLSGQDRLLTDTQYF
j_gene: TRBJ2-3
d_gene: .
abundance: .
v_gene: TRBV5-1

CDR3nt: TGTGCCAGCAGCCTGACTTACAAGAACACTGAAGCTTTCTTT
CDR3aa: CASSLTYKNTEAFF
j_gene: TRBJ1-1
d_gene: .
abundance: once
v_gene: TRBV9

CDR3nt: TGTGCCAGTAGTATTTTTGGAGGGATCTCTGGGGCCAACGTCCTGACTTTC
CDR3aa: CASSIFGGISGANVLTF
j_gene: TRBJ2-6
d_gene: .
abundance: .
v_gene: TRBV19